The 29 T cell receptor beta chains below all came from one sample that was sequenced in a study of blood T cells in healthy people across ages. Then a second PCR, running roughly 7 to 11 cycles, was carried out with a sample-barcoded 5' primer and a J-beta primer mix. In TCRdb, the 5' RACE reads were re-called with MiXCR into one record per CDR3 protein. The top ten hold approximately 17% of the sample, which has about 1 million distinct CDR3 sequences, roughly 45% seen once. The source material was blood. These receptors originate from a woman in her sixties in good health.

Concerning this clonotype: A read error may account for a junction end that differs from germline. The V call is TRBV6-5, the J call TRBJ2-3; TRBD2 might be the D (6 bases). The CDR3 totals 17 residues. Germline loops: CDR1 MNHEY, CDR2 SVGAGI. This CDR3 reads CAGSYSMVAESTDTQYF. The DNA of the CDR3 is TGTGCCGGCAGTTACTCGATGGTAGCGGAAAGCACAGATACGCAGTATTTT.

The CDR3 region has the DNA TGTGCCAGCAGTGGGTTGACAGGGTCTATTGCGGGCTACACCTTC. This gives the protein CASSGLTGSIAGYTF. The chain has TRBV6-1 and TRBJ1-2; 7 positions match TRBD1. The CDR3 consists of 15 residues. Trimming cost V 4 bases and J 8 bases; bases outside gene matches: 13. CDR1 and CDR2 (germline): MNHNS, SASEGT.

J is TRBJ2-1 and V is TRBV9; 9 bases match TRBD2. CDR1 and CDR2 (germline): SGDLS, YYNGEE. This CDR3 contains 16 residues. V lost 0 bases to trimming and J lost 6 bases; unmatched junction nucleotides: 7. CDR3: CASSVDGRGGSNEQFF. The CDR3 DNA follows: TGTGCCAGCAGCGTAGATGGGCGGGGGGGTTCCAATGAGCAGTTCTTC.

The chain employs TRBV27 and TRBJ2-3; 11 positions match TRBD2. V lost 0 bases, J lost 3 bases, and 8 bases stayed unmatched. The CDR3 extends over 18 amino acids. CDR1 MNHEY and CDR2 SMNVEV come from the germline V gene (reference sequence). CDR3 loop: CASSLSRLAGNTTDTQYF. In DNA, the CDR3 is TGTGCCAGCAGTTTATCGCGACTAGCGGGAAACACAACAGATACGCAGTATTTT.

The chain carries TRBV11-2 and TRBJ2-7, with a tentative D call TRBD1 (6 bases). The end of the DNA fits TRBJ2-5 better, so the J call may be wrong. This CDR3 is built from 13 residues. The germline V gene encodes CDR1 SGHAT and CDR2 FQNNGV. CDR3 residues: CASSSGVAKTQYF. DNA of the CDR3: TGTGCCAGCAGTTCAGGGGTGGCGAAGACCCAGTACTTC.

This clonotype occurred a few times. The chain combines TRBV28 with TRBJ1-4; D gene unclear. Deletions cut 6 bases from V and 8 bases from J, with 4 bases between. The CDR3 totals 10 residues. Germline V gene sequence: CDR1 MDHEN, CDR2 SYDVKM. The CDR3 DNA follows: TGTGCCAGCAGACGAGAAAAACTGTTTTTT. This sequence encodes CASRREKLFF.

CDR3 nucleotides: TGTGCCAGCAGTGGACTAGCGACGACAGATACGCAGTATTTT. It translates to CASSGLATTDTQYF. V and J are TRBV12-3 or TRBV12-4 and TRBJ2-3; 9 nucleotides align to TRBD2. CDR3 length equals 14 residues. The V segment lost 5 bases and the J segment 3 bases; nucleotides outside the gene matches: 3.

V gene TRBV2 combines with J gene TRBJ2-1, with TRBD1 matching 9 bases. V trimming: 5 bases; J trimming: 8 bases; junction bases outside the gene matches: 13. The CDR3 consists of 16 residues. In germline, CDR1 is SNHLY, CDR2 FYNNEI. This CDR3 is CASSPTGTGPRDEQFF. The CDR3 DNA is TGTGCCAGCAGTCCTACCGGGACAGGGCCCCGCGATGAGCAGTTCTTC. Combining the CDR3 with reference TRBV2 and TRBJ2-1 gives the whole variable domain EPEVTQTPSHQVTQMGQEVILRCVPISNHLYFYWYRQILGQKVEFLVSFYNNEISEKSEIFDDQFSVERPDGSNFTLKIRSTKLEDSAMYFCASSPTGTGPRDEQFFGPGTRLTVL.

This chain uses TRBV10-3 with TRBJ2-3; 9 bases are a match to TRBD1. The CDR3 contains 15 residues. Germline V gene data show CDR1 as ENHRY and CDR2 as SYGVKD. The V gene end was trimmed by 6 bases and the J gene end by 3 bases; junction bases not matched to a gene: 7. Here the CDR3 reads CAIRKGQGMTDTQYF. DNA for the CDR3: TGTGCCATCAGAAAGGGACAGGGTATGACAGATACGCAGTATTTT.

The genes are TRBV7-2 and TRBJ2-1, with 9 bases matching TRBD2. J gave up 4 bases and V 6 bases, and 7 bases lay outside the gene matches. CDR3 length: 15 amino acids. Germline V CDR1 and CDR2: SGHTA, FQGNSA. CDR3 sequence (DNA): TGTGCCAGCAGTGCCAATAGCGGGAGTTACAATGAGCAGTTCTTC. Translated: CASSANSGSYNEQFF.

The rearrangement joins TRBV5-1 to TRBJ2-3; TRBD2 is a possible D gene (6 bases). Trimming took 4 bases from V and 3 from J, leaving 15 bases between them. The CDR3 is 15 amino acids. Germline CDR1 reads SGHRS; CDR2 reads YFSETQ. The CDR3 spells CASSAAGRRTDTQYF. In nucleotides, the CDR3 is TGCGCCAGCAGCGCGGCGGGAAGACGGACAGATACGCAGTATTTT.

This clonotype was seen a few times. The chain recombines TRBV20-1 with TRBJ2-1; D unclear. V dropped 6 bases and J dropped 7 bases, with 16 bases sitting between them. This CDR3 has 13 amino acids. The germline gives CDR1 DFQATT, CDR2 SNEGSKA (reference sequence). The CDR3 spells CSARRQGKNEQFF. The DNA for the CDR3 is TGCAGTGCCCGCCGTCAAGGGAAAAATGAGCAGTTCTTC.

This clonotype was counted many times. The chain couples TRBV7-9 to TRBJ1-2; D remains ambiguous. The V and J ends lost 1 base and 2 bases respectively, with 14 bases between them. Germline CDR1 reads SEHNR; CDR2 reads FQNEAQ (reference sequence). There are 16 residues in the CDR3. The CDR3 here is CASSLVPLVTNYGYTF. For the CDR3, the DNA is TGTGCCAGCAGCTTAGTCCCCCTAGTCACCAACTATGGCTACACCTTC.

The genes are TRBV9 and TRBJ2-3; D not certain. V lost 0 bases and J lost 6, with 8 bases in between. The CDR3 consists of 13 residues. Germline V CDR1 and CDR2: SGDLS, YYNGEE. The CDR3 is CASSVETPDTQYF. The CDR3 nucleotides are TGTGCCAGCAGCGTAGAAACCCCCGATACGCAGTATTTT.

Remarks on this clonotype: Mismatch with germline at one junction end may stem from a read error. The chain carries TRBV2 and TRBJ2-7; possibly TRBD1 for D (6 bases). The CDR3 consists of 15 residues. Germline-derived CDR1 and CDR2 are SNHLY and FYNNEI. The CDR3 DNA is TGTGCCAGCAGTGAAGCGCGACAGGACTCCCACGAGCAGTACTTC. Translated, it gives CASSEARQDSHEQYF.

V usage is TRBV27 and J usage is TRBJ1-1; no firm D call. The CDR3 totals 15 residues. The germline gives CDR1 MNHEY, CDR2 SMNVEV (reference sequence). The V gene lost 6 bases and the J gene lost 1 base, with 15 bases spanning the gap. CDR3 residues: CASSLRRLGNTEAFF. The CDR3 DNA follows: TGTGCCAGCAGCCTCCGACGTCTGGGGAACACTGAAGCTTTCTTT.

The CDR3 is CASGLTSWVGTQYF. CDR3 bases: TGTGCCAGCGGTCTAACTAGTTGGGTCGGGACCCAGTACTTC. V and J are TRBV2 and TRBJ2-5, with D possibly being TRBD2 (5 bases). This CDR3 comprises 14 residues. Trimming took 8 bases from V and 7 from J, leaving 20 bases between them. CDR1 and CDR2 (germline): SNHLY, FYNNEI.

This chain links TRBV29-1 with TRBJ2-5; D unclear. This CDR3 spans 12 amino acids. From germline, CDR1 is SQVTM and CDR2 ANQGSEA. V lost 4 bases and J lost 1, with 7 bases in between. This chain's CDR3 is CSVAPVQETQYF. CDR3 DNA: TGCAGCGTTGCCCCGGTCCAAGAGACCCAGTACTTC.

This clonotype was detected once. V gene TRBV28 combines with J gene TRBJ1-4; D is undetermined. The ends were cut back, 7 bases at V and 0 bases at J, with 3 bases in the middle. The CDR3 length is 12 residues. Germline V gives CDR1 MDHEN, CDR2 SYDVKM. CDR3 sequence reads: CASKPTNEKLFF. Written as DNA, the CDR3 is TGTGCCAGCAAGCCAACTAATGAAAAACTGTTTTTT.

The gene calls are TRBV9 and TRBJ2-7; D is unresolved. CDR3 length: 15 amino acids. Germline values: CDR1 SGDLS, CDR2 YYNGEE. V was cut by 0 bases and J by 7 bases, with 17 bases left in between. CDR3 in DNA: TGTGCCAGCAGCGTAGCCCCTAATTCCTACAATGAGCAGTACTTC. It translates to CASSVAPNSYNEQYF.

This clonotype was counted a few times. The J gene is TRBJ2-1, the V gene TRBV29-1; 9 nucleotides align to TRBD2. CDR3 size: 13 residues. V dropped 7 bases and J dropped 2; count of bases not matched to a gene: 3. The germline V gene encodes CDR1 SQVTM and CDR2 ANQGSEA. This chain's CDR3 is CSGLADPYNEQFF. The CDR3 DNA is TGCAGCGGACTAGCGGACCCCTACAATGAGCAGTTCTTC.

This clonotype has just a few counts. CDR3 sequence: CASSLWAGTALAGIMDEQYF. CDR3 nucleotides: TGTGCCAGCAGTTTATGGGCCGGGACGGCCCTAGCGGGAATCATGGACGAGCAGTACTTC. The chain is built from TRBV28 and TRBJ2-7; 9 bases are shared with TRBD2. The CDR3 is 20 amino acids. J gave up 5 bases and V 0 bases, and 20 bases lay outside the gene matches. Germline CDR1 is MDHEN and CDR2 is SYDVKM.

This clonotype has just a few counts. CDR3 bases: TGTGCCACCAGCAGAAGGACAGGGCAAAACATTCAGTACTTC. Translation gives CATSRRTGQNIQYF. This chain joins TRBV15 and TRBJ2-4; the match to TRBD1 covers 8 bases. This CDR3 has 14 residues. J was trimmed by 5 bases and V by 2 bases; bases with no gene match: 2. The V gene's germline CDR1 is LNHNV and CDR2 YYDKDF (reference sequence). Drawing the rest from reference TRBV15 and TRBJ2-4, the complete variable domain is DAMVIQNPRYQVTQFGKPVTLSCSQTLNHNVMYWYQQKSSQAPKLLFHYYDKDFNNEADTPDNFQSRRPNTSFCFLDIRSPGLGDTAMYLCATSRRTGQNIQYFGAGTRLSVL.

DNA of the CDR3: TGTGCCAGCAGCGTAGGTCTAGAGCCCTACGAGCAGTACTTC. It codes for CASSVGLEPYEQYF. The chain recombines TRBV9 with TRBJ2-7; D gene unclear. CDR3 length equals 14 residues. The germline V gene has CDR1 SGDLS and CDR2 YYNGEE. V was pared by 0 bases and J by 2 bases, with 9 bases between.

The V gene is TRBV27, the J gene TRBJ1-5; tentatively, D is TRBD1 (6 bases). Germline CDR1 MNHEY, CDR2 SMNVEV (reference sequence). The CDR3 is 15 amino acids. The V gene lost 5 bases and the J gene lost 3 bases, with 14 bases spanning the gap. For the CDR3, the DNA is TGTGCCAGCAGTCCGTTTACAGGGAACAATCAGCCCCAGCATTTT. Its protein is CASSPFTGNNQPQHF.

About this clonotype: Since a much larger clone is just one base distant, this may be a read error. This rearrangement joins TRBV5-1 to TRBJ2-7, with D perhaps being TRBD1 or TRBD2 (5 bases each). V lost 0 bases, J lost 0 bases, and 13 bases lay in between. Germline V gene lookup returns CDR1 SGHRS and CDR2 YFSETQ. The CDR3 has 16 amino acids. The CDR3 coding sequence is TGCGCCAGCAGCTTGGTCGGGACGGCAAGCTCCTACGAGCAGTACTTC. It specifies CASSLVGTASSYEQYF.

This clonotype was observed a few times. This chain connects TRBV20-1 to TRBJ1-2; 7 nucleotides agree with TRBD1. The ends lost 5 bases at V and 4 bases at J; junction bases unmatched: 13. Germline-derived CDR1 and CDR2 are DFQATT and SNEGSKA (reference sequence). CDR3 length: 15 amino acids. CDR3 protein: CSARTLEGGAYGYTF. The CDR3 DNA sequence: TGCAGTGCTCGAACACTTGAAGGGGGCGCCTATGGCTACACCTTC.

The chain has TRBV6-2 or TRBV6-3 and TRBJ1-1; 8 bases fit TRBD1. The trim removed 5 bases at V and 4 bases at J, leaving 6 bases unmatched. This CDR3 has 14 residues. Per the germline V gene, CDR1 is MNHEY and CDR2 is SVGEGT. CDR3 sequence reads: CASSPPDRGTEAFF. The CDR3 DNA reads as TGTGCCAGCAGTCCCCCCGACAGGGGCACTGAAGCTTTCTTT.

This rearrangement joins TRBV5-1 to TRBJ1-5; 8 nucleotides agree with TRBD1. Trimming took 3 bases from V and 4 from J; bases not matched to a gene: 6. The CDR3 totals 15 residues. The germline V gene has CDR1 SGHRS and CDR2 YFSETQ. The CDR3 bases are TGCGCCAGCAGCTCGGGGACAGGCCCTAATCAGCCCCAGCATTTT. Residues: CASSSGTGPNQPQHF.